This TCR beta chain was sequenced for a study of blood T cell repertoires in COVID-19. Study-level background: Whether acute or convalescent, the COVID-19 samples came from the United States, Italy and Spain. PBMCs, B-cell-depleted T cells, or T cells provided the cDNA or gDNA that made up the material.

This CDR3 is built from 13 residues. Germline-derived CDR1 and CDR2 are SGHRS and YFSETQ. Trimming removed 0 bases from V and 6 bases from J; junction bases left unmatched: 0. The assay was immunoSEQ multiplex PCR, and TCRdb's table has in-frame clones only and misses some. The table lists around 230,000 clones, about 81% of them singletons, with approximately 13% in the top ten. Specimen: peripheral blood. The chain recombines TRBV5-1 with TRBJ1-1, with 9 bases that match TRBD1. This clonotype was obtained from a woman aged 55-70 years with active or convalescent COVID-19. CDR3 protein: CASSLGQGAEAFF. The CDR3 coding sequence is TGCGCCAGCAGCTTGGGACAGGGGGCTGAAGCTTTCTTT.